This record looks at one T cell receptor beta chain sequence and its context. Its specificity is unknown. There are 14 residues in the CDR3. V shed 0 bases and J shed 8 bases, with 9 bases lying between them. CDR1 SGHNT and CDR2 YYREEE come from the germline V gene (reference sequence). This record belongs to a study of T cells after posttransplantation cyclophosphamide. The study's findings and limits: After PTCy, TRB diversity resembled that of CNI/methotrexate controls. Later blood repertoires were often dominated by clones from the donor CD8+ memory compartment.

This table comes from immunoSEQ multiplex PCR, and its TCRdb copy is limited to in-frame clones, with some not included. The table includes roughly 30,000 clones, over 85% detected once. Sequencing was performed on PBMCs. J is TRBJ1-6 and V is TRBV5-4, with D possibly being TRBD1 (6 bases). This TCR was sampled from a woman in her 40s with a blood cancer, CMV-positive, and with a related stem cell donor. DNA for the CDR3: TGTGCCAGCAGCTTGGACAGGGAAGATTCACCCCTCCACTTT. It translates to CASSLDREDSPLHF.